A selection of T cell receptor beta chains follows, all from one sample in a study of spatial heterogeneity in lung cancer. TCRdb called the 5' RACE reads again in MiXCR, with one record for every CDR3 protein. The sample lists 39,000 or so distinct CDR3 sequences, around 7.2% occurring once. The sequenced sample was PBMCs, obtained at surgery. These receptors were taken from a male donor with early-stage non-small cell lung cancer. Both conserved end residues are part of each CDR3. Fields, in order: CDR3 length, clone size, D gene, J gene, V gene, CDR3 DNA, CDR3 protein. The D gene is left open where the match is weak. Only some rows state a clone size, as once, few, many or a class for expanded clones.

cdr3_length: 13
clone_size: few
d_call: -
j_call: TRBJ2-7
v_call: TRBV7-2
cdr3_nt: TGTGCCAGCAGCCTTCCGCCCGGGCTGGAGCAGTACTTC
cdr3_aa: CASSLPPGLEQYF

cdr3_length: 17
clone_size: many
d_call: TRBD1
j_call: TRBJ2-6
v_call: TRBV6-2/TRBV6-3
cdr3_nt: TGTGCCAGCAGTACACGAGGGACAGGCATAGGGGCCAACGTCCTGACTTTC
cdr3_aa: CASSTRGTGIGANVLTF

cdr3_length: 14
clone_size: -
d_call: -
j_call: TRBJ1-4
v_call: TRBV10-3
cdr3_nt: TGTGCCATCAGCCCCGTGAGGGGTGATGAAAAACTGATTTTT
cdr3_aa: CAISPVRGDEKLIF

cdr3_length: 16
clone_size: many
d_call: -
j_call: TRBJ2-2
v_call: TRBV24-1
cdr3_nt: TGTGCCACCAGTGACAGGGACACCGGAGGCACCGGGGAGCTGTTTTTT
cdr3_aa: CATSDRDTGGTGELFF

cdr3_length: 15
clone_size: -
d_call: -
j_call: TRBJ2-3
v_call: TRBV5-6
cdr3_nt: TGTGCCAGCAGCTTGGGCACAGGGGGGGCAGATACGCAGTATTTT
cdr3_aa: CASSLGTGGADTQYF

cdr3_length: 15
clone_size: many
d_call: -
j_call: TRBJ2-5
v_call: TRBV4-3
cdr3_nt: TGCGCCAGCAGCCAAGATAATGTTCCCCAAGAGACCCAGTACTTC
cdr3_aa: CASSQDNVPQETQYF

cdr3_length: 14
clone_size: many
d_call: TRBD1
j_call: TRBJ2-5
v_call: TRBV11-2
cdr3_nt: TGTGCCAGCACCAGGGGGGGACAGGGAGAGACCCAGTACTTC
cdr3_aa: CASTRGGQGETQYF

cdr3_length: 13
clone_size: -
d_call: -
j_call: TRBJ1-1
v_call: TRBV3-1
cdr3_nt: TGTGCCAGCAGCCAAGCCCCCAGGAGTGAAGCTTTCTTT
cdr3_aa: CASSQAPRSEAFF

cdr3_length: 15
clone_size: many
d_call: -
j_call: TRBJ2-2
v_call: TRBV5-1
cdr3_nt: TGCGCCTCCGGACCCGGACAGACGAACACCGGGGAGCTGTTTTTT
cdr3_aa: CASGPGQTNTGELFF

cdr3_length: 11
clone_size: many
d_call: -
j_call: TRBJ1-4
v_call: TRBV30
cdr3_nt: TGTGCCTCTACTGACAGCCGAAAACTGTTTTTT
cdr3_aa: CASTDSRKLFF

cdr3_length: 14
clone_size: many
d_call: TRBD1
j_call: TRBJ1-6
v_call: TRBV12-3/TRBV12-4
cdr3_nt: TGTGCCAGCAGTTCATCAGGGGGCGGATCACCCCTCCACTTT
cdr3_aa: CASSSSGGGSPLHF

cdr3_length: 17
clone_size: many
d_call: -
j_call: TRBJ1-5
v_call: TRBV27
cdr3_nt: TGTGCCAGCAGACTAACCGGGGCGAGAAATAGCAATCAGCCCCAGCATTTT
cdr3_aa: CASRLTGARNSNQPQHF

cdr3_length: 14
clone_size: few
d_call: TRBD2
j_call: TRBJ2-5
v_call: TRBV7-2
cdr3_nt: TGTGCCAGCAGCCTAGACCGGGGGGAAGAGACCCAGTACTTC
cdr3_aa: CASSLDRGEETQYF

cdr3_length: 14
clone_size: many
d_call: -
j_call: TRBJ1-4
v_call: TRBV5-6
cdr3_nt: TGTGCCAGCAGCTTTTATAGTCTCGATGAAAAACTGTTTTTT
cdr3_aa: CASSFYSLDEKLFF

cdr3_length: 15
clone_size: many
d_call: TRBD2
j_call: TRBJ2-3
v_call: TRBV29-1
cdr3_nt: TGCAGCGTCCCACCGGAGAGCGGGAGGGGAGATACGCAGTATTTT
cdr3_aa: CSVPPESGRGDTQYF

cdr3_length: 14
clone_size: many
d_call: TRBD1
j_call: TRBJ1-1
v_call: TRBV10-2
cdr3_nt: TGCGCCAGCAGCTCACAGGGGCCGGGGAGTGAAGCTTTCTTT
cdr3_aa: CASSSQGPGSEAFF

cdr3_length: 14
clone_size: many
d_call: -
j_call: TRBJ2-1
v_call: TRBV10-3
cdr3_nt: TGTGCCATCAGTGGGTCTAGTGCCGACAATGAGCAGTTCTTC
cdr3_aa: CAISGSSADNEQFF

cdr3_length: 15
clone_size: few
d_call: TRBD2
j_call: TRBJ2-1
v_call: TRBV5-5
cdr3_nt: TGTGCCAGCAGCTTGGAGGTAGCGGGGGTTAATGAGCAGTTCTTC
cdr3_aa: CASSLEVAGVNEQFF

cdr3_length: 15
clone_size: many
d_call: TRBD1
j_call: TRBJ2-7
v_call: TRBV5-1
cdr3_nt: TGCGCCAGCAGCTTAGGACAGGGATACTCCTACGAGCAGTACTTC
cdr3_aa: CASSLGQGYSYEQYF

cdr3_length: 13
clone_size: many
d_call: -
j_call: TRBJ2-1
v_call: TRBV7-2
cdr3_nt: TGTGCCAGCAGCTCCCTTGACACAAATGAGCAGTTCTTC
cdr3_aa: CASSSLDTNEQFF

cdr3_length: 18
clone_size: many
d_call: TRBD1
j_call: TRBJ1-5
v_call: TRBV6-2/TRBV6-3
cdr3_nt: TGTGCCAGCAGTTACTCGATTCCAGACAGGGGGGGCAATCAGCCCCAGCATTTT
cdr3_aa: CASSYSIPDRGGNQPQHF

cdr3_length: 15
clone_size: -
d_call: -
j_call: TRBJ2-5
v_call: TRBV7-9
cdr3_nt: TGTGCCAGCAGCTCCCGGGCCGGGACGCAAGAGACCCAGCACTTC
cdr3_aa: CASSSRAGTQETQHF

cdr3_length: 14
clone_size: many
d_call: -
j_call: TRBJ1-1
v_call: TRBV30
cdr3_nt: TGTGCCTGGAGTGGAGGGGGGCGGAACACTGAAGCTTTCTTT
cdr3_aa: CAWSGGGRNTEAFF

cdr3_length: 18
clone_size: -
d_call: TRBD1
j_call: TRBJ2-2
v_call: TRBV20-1
cdr3_nt: TGCAGTGCTAGACCAGGACAGGGGTTAGGCTCGAACACCGGGGAGCTGTTTTTT
cdr3_aa: CSARPGQGLGSNTGELFF

cdr3_length: 13
clone_size: many
d_call: -
j_call: TRBJ1-1
v_call: TRBV18
cdr3_nt: TGTGCCAGCTCACCCCTGGAGAACACTGAAGCTTTCTTT
cdr3_aa: CASSPLENTEAFF

cdr3_length: 13
clone_size: -
d_call: -
j_call: TRBJ2-1
v_call: TRBV6-2/TRBV6-3
cdr3_nt: TGTGCCAGCAGTTCGACCTCCTACAATGAGCAGTTCTTC
cdr3_aa: CASSSTSYNEQFF

cdr3_length: 15
clone_size: few
d_call: -
j_call: TRBJ1-2
v_call: TRBV9
cdr3_nt: TGTGCCAGCAGCGTAGCTACCGGTCAGATGGGAGGCTACACCTTC
cdr3_aa: CASSVATGQMGGYTF

cdr3_length: 16
clone_size: many
d_call: TRBD2
j_call: TRBJ2-1
v_call: TRBV12-3/TRBV12-4
cdr3_nt: TGTGCCAGCAGTTTTCGCCGGCGGGAGTCTATCAATGAGCAGTTCTTC
cdr3_aa: CASSFRRRESINEQFF

cdr3_length: 15
clone_size: many
d_call: TRBD1
j_call: TRBJ1-1
v_call: TRBV4-1
cdr3_nt: TGCGCCAGCAGCCACCCGACAGGGGGAAGTACTGAAGCTTTCTTT
cdr3_aa: CASSHPTGGSTEAFF

cdr3_length: 14
clone_size: -
d_call: -
j_call: TRBJ2-3
v_call: TRBV20-1
cdr3_nt: TGCAGTGTCGCTAGCGTAACTAGCACAGATACGCAGTATTTT
cdr3_aa: CSVASVTSTDTQYF

cdr3_length: 14
clone_size: many
d_call: -
j_call: TRBJ1-5
v_call: TRBV7-8
cdr3_nt: TGTGCCAGCAGCTTATATGGGGAGGAGCAGCCCCAGCATTTT
cdr3_aa: CASSLYGEEQPQHF

cdr3_length: 15
clone_size: many
d_call: TRBD2
j_call: TRBJ2-7
v_call: TRBV14
cdr3_nt: TGTGCCAGCAGACTTAGCGGGGGCCCTACCTACGAGCAGTACTTC
cdr3_aa: CASRLSGGPTYEQYF

cdr3_length: 15
clone_size: -
d_call: TRBD1
j_call: TRBJ2-5
v_call: TRBV5-4
cdr3_nt: TGTGCCAGCAGCGATCCATCGACAGGGATCGAGACCCAGTACTTC
cdr3_aa: CASSDPSTGIETQYF

cdr3_length: 15
clone_size: many
d_call: -
j_call: TRBJ1-1
v_call: TRBV19
cdr3_nt: TGTGCCAGTAGACCCGTCCAGGACAGGAACACTGAAGCTTTCTTT
cdr3_aa: CASRPVQDRNTEAFF

cdr3_length: 16
clone_size: few
d_call: -
j_call: TRBJ1-1
v_call: TRBV7-2
cdr3_nt: TGTGCCAGCAGCTTATTTGCCGGAGGCCCGAACACTGAAGCTTTCTTT
cdr3_aa: CASSLFAGGPNTEAFF

cdr3_length: 16
clone_size: many
d_call: TRBD1
j_call: TRBJ1-2
v_call: TRBV7-3
cdr3_nt: TGTGCCAGCAGCCCAGGAGGGGGCATGACTAACTATGGCTACACCTTC
cdr3_aa: CASSPGGGMTNYGYTF

cdr3_length: 14
clone_size: many
d_call: TRBD1
j_call: TRBJ2-7
v_call: TRBV20-1
cdr3_nt: TGCAGTGCTCACCGGGACAGGAGCTCCTACGAGCAGTACTTC
cdr3_aa: CSAHRDRSSYEQYF

cdr3_length: 14
clone_size: -
d_call: -
j_call: TRBJ2-3
v_call: TRBV5-1
cdr3_nt: TGCGCCAGCAGCCAACAATCTAGCACAGATACGCAGTATTTT
cdr3_aa: CASSQQSSTDTQYF

cdr3_length: 14
clone_size: many
d_call: -
j_call: TRBJ1-3
v_call: TRBV7-8
cdr3_nt: TGTGCCAGCAGCTTAGGGGGGCCGGGAAACACCATATATTTT
cdr3_aa: CASSLGGPGNTIYF

cdr3_length: 11
clone_size: many
d_call: -
j_call: TRBJ2-7
v_call: TRBV6-2/TRBV6-3
cdr3_nt: TGTGCCAGCAGTTTTTTGGACGAGCAGTACTTC
cdr3_aa: CASSFLDEQYF

cdr3_length: 17
clone_size: many
d_call: TRBD1
j_call: TRBJ2-3
v_call: TRBV11-3
cdr3_nt: TGTGCCAGCAGCTTAGCAACCGATGGGACAGGGAAAGATACGCAGTATTTT
cdr3_aa: CASSLATDGTGKDTQYF

cdr3_length: 15
clone_size: few
d_call: TRBD1
j_call: TRBJ1-2
v_call: TRBV6-5
cdr3_nt: TGTGCCAGCAGCTCGAGGACAGGGCCTAACTATGGCTACACCTTC
cdr3_aa: CASSSRTGPNYGYTF

cdr3_length: 16
clone_size: many
d_call: -
j_call: TRBJ2-5
v_call: TRBV24-1
cdr3_nt: TGTGCCACCAGTGGAGGTCGGACAACGTACCAAGAGACCCAGTACTTC
cdr3_aa: CATSGGRTTYQETQYF

cdr3_length: 13
clone_size: -
d_call: TRBD2
j_call: TRBJ2-1
v_call: TRBV12-3/TRBV12-4
cdr3_nt: TGTGCCAGCAGGGGGACTAGCGGGATCGCCCCGTTCTTC
cdr3_aa: CASRGTSGIAPFF

cdr3_length: 11
clone_size: many
d_call: -
j_call: TRBJ1-2
v_call: TRBV7-2
cdr3_nt: TGTGCCAGCAATAATCACTATGGCTACACCTTC
cdr3_aa: CASNNHYGYTF

cdr3_length: 15
clone_size: few
d_call: TRBD2
j_call: TRBJ2-5
v_call: TRBV5-4
cdr3_nt: TGTGCCAGCAGCTTAAATAGCGGGGGGCCGGAGACCCAGTACTTC
cdr3_aa: CASSLNSGGPETQYF